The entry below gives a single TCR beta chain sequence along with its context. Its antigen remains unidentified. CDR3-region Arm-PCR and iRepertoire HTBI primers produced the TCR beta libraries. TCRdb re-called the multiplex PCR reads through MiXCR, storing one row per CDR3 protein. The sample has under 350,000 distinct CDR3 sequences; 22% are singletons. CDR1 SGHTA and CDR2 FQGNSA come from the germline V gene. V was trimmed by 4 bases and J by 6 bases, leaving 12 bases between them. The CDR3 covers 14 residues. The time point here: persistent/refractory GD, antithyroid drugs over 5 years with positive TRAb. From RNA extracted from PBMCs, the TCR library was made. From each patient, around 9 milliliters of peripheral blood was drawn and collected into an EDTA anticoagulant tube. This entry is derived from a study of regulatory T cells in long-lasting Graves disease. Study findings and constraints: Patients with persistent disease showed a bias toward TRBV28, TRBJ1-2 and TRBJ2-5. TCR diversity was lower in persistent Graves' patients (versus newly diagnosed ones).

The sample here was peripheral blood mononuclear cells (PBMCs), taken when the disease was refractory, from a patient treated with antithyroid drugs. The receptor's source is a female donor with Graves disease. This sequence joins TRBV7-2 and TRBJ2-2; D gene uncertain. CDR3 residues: CASSSPHSAGELFF. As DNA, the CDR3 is TGTGCCAGCAGCTCTCCCCATTCCGCCGGGGAGCTGTTTTTT.